This TCR beta chain was captured by sequencing in a study of cytomegalovirus exposure and HLA in healthy donors. General study findings and limits: The tendency of first-cohort TCR clusters to co-occur in the 120 or so validation repertoires was the finding of a later analysis. The study designated 150 or so TCR beta chains cytomegalovirus-associated. Reports described diagnosis of cytomegalovirus status by the classifier as highly specific and sensitive.

The study drew the donors from its roughly 120-subject validation cohort, separate from the roughly 700-subject first cohort. TCRdb keeps only in-frame clones here, not all; method: immunoSEQ multiplex PCR. The sample holds approximately 82,000 clones, roughly 95% seen once. Germline V gene data show CDR1 as SGDLS and CDR2 as YYNGEE. The CDR3 length is 16 residues. With 0 bases removed from V and 7 bases from J, the gap between germline ends came to 19 bases. A note on this clone: Its antigen is not identified.

This TCR came from a young woman in good health and CMV-seronegative. The chain carries TRBV9 and TRBJ1-2, with D perhaps TRBD1 (6 bases). Sequencing was performed on PBMCs. CDR3 region: CASSVEGLGASAGYTF. The CDR3 DNA is TGTGCCAGCAGCGTAGAGGGTCTGGGGGCTTCTGCTGGCTACACCTTC.